What follows describes a single T cell receptor beta chain. This clone has just a few counts. What this receptor recognizes is not known. No quality values exist for individual bases; no much larger clone is one base distant. Trimming takes 6 bases off V and 4 bases off J; junction bases not matched to a gene: 3. From a lookup of the germline V gene, CDR1 and CDR2 are SQVTM and ANQGSEA. Taken from cysteine to phenylalanine, the CDR3 has 13 residues. The DNA shown is the 39-base CDR3, in frame from base 1. The cohort comprised some 700 healthy bone marrow donors. All cohort members were sampled while nominally healthy, although unrecorded immune exposures were likely present. The donor tested CMV seronegative, placing the donor among the roughly 400 seronegative members of the cohort. Every donor gave a peripheral blood sample, and the peripheral blood mononuclear cells from that sample were used for TCR beta sequencing. The Qiagen DNeasy Blood Extraction Kit was used to extract genomic DNA from the blood cell samples.

The data originate from a study of cytomegalovirus exposure and HLA in healthy donors (dated by TCRdb to about 2017). Study-wide context: In an earlier analysis of approximately 640 of the donors, about 260 Gb of sequence data and about 110 million unique TCR beta sequences from roughly 200 million T cells were reported. High-throughput TCR immunosequencing, statistical association of individual TCRs with disease status, and machine learning were combined to predict cytomegalovirus infection status. In a later genetic analysis, genome-wide SNP genotypes for about 65% of the 666 donors were used, and that subset was treated as a discovery cohort. Using immunosequencing, the study profiled T cell repertoires from 550 to 750 subjects and related those repertoires to cytomegalovirus serostatus. The aim of the study was to test whether cataloging public T cell receptors could identify signatures of past pathogen exposure. Roughly 5 DR-DQ haplotypes were treated as single units for association and clustering because of strong linkage in the cohort. In addition to the first cohort of 666 subjects, a separate validation cohort of 120 different subjects was used. Class I and class II HLA loci were covered by the typing at four-digit resolution. An early release covering some 640 HLA-typed donors comprised 250 to 350 gigabases of sequencing data and about 90 million unique TCR sequences. To study patterns of TCR occurrence, a later analysis re-analyzed previously published TCR beta repertoires from just over 650 donors and added high-resolution HLA genotyping. All discovery cohort repertoires had been generated on a single sequencing platform. Alongside the repertoire data, information on donor age, sex, ethnicity and CMV serostatus was compiled. Among around 400 genotyped donors of the cohort, an average of roughly 230,000 unique TCR beta nucleotide sequences was sequenced per donor, of which 15% to 20% were non-productive. Typing coverage varied by locus: roughly 629-640 donors for A, B, C, DRB1 and DQB1; some 520 for DQA1; around 570 for DPA1; approximately 450 for DPB1. An earlier analysis of about 600 of the donors used high-throughput TCR beta sequencing to judge whether each TCR beta V gene segment behaved as functional or pseudogenic. Of the roughly 400 genotyped donors, 65% to 90% fell in the genetic ancestry cluster associated with self-reported Caucasian donors. In the later analysis, no new phenotypic data were used to find candidate immune exposures; instead, reliance was placed on TCR beta sequences and their occurrence across donors.

Libraries came from the immunoSEQ multiplex PCR assay. A mixture of 60 forward primers for TCR Vbeta segments and 13 reverse primers for TCR Jbeta segments was used in the multiplex PCR. Amplification of the CDR3 region of rearranged TCR beta genes was performed with a multiplex PCR assay on genomic DNA. Amplified TCR beta libraries were sequenced as 87-base-pair reads on the Illumina HiSeq System. The source study handled its data this way. A later analysis counted 75 million to 100 million unique TCR beta chains across the 666 repertoires, and 9.5 million to 11 million of these chains were shared by at least two donors. A nearest-neighbor algorithm error-corrected the raw reads and collapsed the reads into unique sequences, merging closely related sequences to remove PCR and sequencing errors. To assign V, D and J gene segments, CDR3 sequences were aligned to IMGT reference sequences. For a sequence to be retained, at least a six-nucleotide match to both a V gene segment and a J gene segment was required. Rearrangements were called productive when the CDR3 lacked stop codons and stayed in frame with V and J; all others were non-productive. CDR3 was defined according to IMGT convention as the region running from the second conserved V-encoded cysteine to the conserved J-encoded phenylalanine. In an earlier analysis of roughly 610 of the donors, sequences lacking an unambiguous match to a single V gene segment were excluded. In an earlier analysis of 587 of the donors, V segments were called functional above 56.7% productive rearrangements and were called segregating when the between-donor standard deviation exceeded 5%. A statistical classification framework was built to diagnose cytomegalovirus status from the catalog of TCR beta chain sequences. In a later analysis, TCR nucleotide sequences were compared against IMGT/GENE-DB human TR gene sequences so that V and J genes could be assigned. In a later analysis, CDR3 sequences and most-parsimonious VDJ recombination scenarios were assigned using the TCRdist pipeline. In a later analysis, each TCR beta chain was defined by its CDR3 amino acid sequence together with its V-gene family, and reads lacking a unique V-gene family were excluded. As a way to deal with suspected cross-contamination and a sequencing artifact, a later analysis dropped 592 nucleotide sequences that were highly shared and had low generation probability. A later analysis calculated a clonal expansion index for each public chain from normalized within-repertoire ranks of inferred template counts. Generation probabilities in a later analysis came from a VDJ recombination model fitted to out-of-frame rearrangements, and those results were checked against IGoR. In a later analysis, TCR-TCR, TCR-HLA and TCR-CMV co-occurrence was scored with hypergeometric tests, and a repertoire-size bias correction was applied to TCR pairs. A later analysis estimated false discovery rates by permuting HLA or CMV assignments 20 times. In a later analysis, co-occurring TCRs were grouped with DBSCAN, and TCRdist sequence similarity was added when clustering was performed within HLA-allele-positive subsets. Repertoires with fewer than 30,000 or more than 120,000 public chains were left out of co-occurrence clustering, as were a handful of repertoires with anomalous nucleotide sharing. This immuneACCESS table, as held by TCRdb, lists in-frame sequences with V and J called but not all clones. Of the missing ones, under half trace to an unresolved V gene in checked studies; the others have no known cause. V and J calls plus clone size are reproduced from that table; the DNA served to infer D and trimming. A total of over 100,000 clones appear in this sample, under 70% of them only once. Of the sample, less than 2% is held by the ten largest clones.

Overall results and qualifications from the work: For the cohort, immune exposure information was limited to CMV serostatus. A later analysis found that TCR association rates varied across HLA loci, with DRB1 alleles showing the most associated TCRs and HLA-C alleles the fewest. A few of the identified cytomegalovirus-associated TCR beta chains were confirmed in vitro to be specific for cytomegalovirus antigens. An earlier analysis of several hundred of the donors showed that most TCR beta V segments appeared in productive rearrangements either about 87% or about 30% of the time, which broadly matched IMGT annotations. According to a later analysis, parvovirus B19, influenza, CMV and Epstein-Barr virus appeared linked to several top co-occurrence clusters. According to a later analysis, most CMV-associated TCR beta chains appeared to be HLA-restricted, and the HLA associations seemed to be driven largely by CMV exposure. V-gene and J-gene trimming of TCR beta chains was associated with a missense DCLRE1C variant in a later genetic analysis, and the association was replicated in an independent cohort. Linkage disequilibrium might explain the correlated functional status among segregating V segments, but an unknown experimental factor could not be ruled out. Most TCR sequences were observed very rarely across donors, whereas some public TCRs were present in many individuals. When HLA alleles, especially DR and DQ, strongly co-occurred, attributing TCR associations to individual alleles was difficult. In both the original and validation cohorts, the classifier was reported to diagnose cytomegalovirus status with high specificity and sensitivity. The earlier analysis of about 600 of the donors excluded 15 to 20 rarely observed V segments, including chromosome 9 orphons, because counts were too low. The sequencing pipeline was judged likely to have produced a cluster of highly shared sequence variants as a technical artifact. According to a later genetic analysis, donors in an Asian-associated ancestry cluster had fewer N-insertions in productive TCRs than the approximately 690-donor mean. The authors suggested that the approach could potentially be generalized to other disease states and immunological phenotypes. Compared with equally common non-associated chains, HLA-associated TCR beta chains in a later analysis were more clonally expanded and had lower generation probabilities. In this cohort, only TCR beta chains were sequenced, and detectable features were limited by the absence of alpha or paired-chain data. Some IMGT-functional V segments, including TRBV6-2 and TRBV6-3, could not be distinguished by the 87-base-pair reads and were therefore excluded. Presence/absence analyses assumed roughly uniform sequencing depth across donors, an assumption that may not hold. A total of roughly 160 TCR beta chains were listed by the study as associated with cytomegalovirus. A further reported finding was that TCR beta sequences accurately predicted the HLA-A and HLA-B alleles for most subjects in the first cohort. HLA typing was unavailable for some donors at each locus, so association tests used only the typed subset. In a later analysis, 15,000 to 20,000 TCR beta sequences were associated with specific HLA alleles at a false discovery rate of 0.05.

This receptor was obtained from a man aged 18 to 29 in good health and CMV-seronegative. Here the chain combines TRBV29-1 and TRBJ2-5; 12 nucleotides in the junction match TRBD2. The sample was PBMCs. Read as DNA, the sequence is TGCAGCGTCGTGGGACTAGCGGGAGAGACCCAGTACTTC. It translates to CSVVGLAGETQYF.